This TCR beta chain comes out of a study of cytomegalovirus exposure and HLA in healthy donors. Study-level findings and limits: Rare TCR sequences dominated, though some public TCRs recurred in many donors. In an earlier analysis, about 87% or about 30%: the productive usage of most TCR beta V segments.

Both 60 Vbeta primers and 13 Jbeta primers went into the PCR. Only in-frame clones appear in the TCRdb table, and some are missing; sequencing was by immunoSEQ multiplex PCR. This sample has tens of thousands of clones, with just under 80% found just once. Of note for this clone: Antigen: not known.

The CDR3 has 14 amino acids. Trimming shortened V by 2 bases and J by 10 bases, and 15 bases separated the two germline ends. Germline V gene lookup returns CDR1 SGHTA and CDR2 FQGNSA. The clonotype was recovered from a woman between 40 and 50 years old in good health and CMV-seronegative. Sequencing was done on a sample of PBMCs. This chain uses TRBV7-2 with TRBJ2-1; D perhaps matches TRBD1 (5 bases). For the CDR3, the DNA is TGTGCCAGCAGCTTACCCGGCCAGGGAAAAGAGCAGTTCTTC. Its translation: CASSLPGQGKEQFF.